What follows are 3 T cell receptor beta chains derived from one specimen sequenced in a study of T cell repertoires in cytomegalovirus infection. TCRdb passed the reads through MiXCR, listing each CDR3 protein once. Among 160,000 or so distinct CDR3 sequences, 15% to 20% were seen once, and the ten largest hold around 20%. Sequenced input: CD8+ T cells from PBMCs. The receptor set was obtained from a human donor in good health (CMV status not recorded). Some clones in this sample may be carry-over from other donors' samples.

The J gene is TRBJ1-1, the V gene TRBV7-3; the match to TRBD1 covers 9 bases. This CDR3 contains 14 residues. Germline-derived CDR1 and CDR2 are SGHTA and FQGTGA. J was trimmed by 4 bases and V by 4 bases; bases with no gene match: 4. CDR3 DNA: TGTGCCAGCAGCTCGACAGGGGGTAGCACTGAAGCTTTCTTT. It encodes CASSSTGGSTEAFF.

This clonotype was seen more than once but under ten times. The chain uses TRBV28 and TRBJ1-2; 7 positions match TRBD1. V lost 6 bases to trimming and J lost 5 bases; unmatched junction nucleotides: 12. The germline CDR1 and CDR2 sequences are MDHEN and SYDVKM. The CDR3 is made up of 15 amino acids. In DNA, the CDR3 is TGTGCCAGCAGCACCCGGGACAGAATCTTATATGGCTACACCTTC. The encoded protein is CASSTRDRILYGYTF.

The rearrangement uses TRBV11-2 and TRBJ2-1, with TRBD2 matching over 9 bases. Germline-derived CDR1 and CDR2 are SGHAT and FQNNGV. There are 20 residues in the CDR3. V was pared by 4 bases and J by 1 base, with 17 bases of the junction left unmatched. DNA for the CDR3: TGTGCCAGCAGCTCTCAGGTTGGTAAGCGGCTAGCGGGATCCTACAATGAGCAGTTCTTC. This encodes CASSSQVGKRLAGSYNEQFF.